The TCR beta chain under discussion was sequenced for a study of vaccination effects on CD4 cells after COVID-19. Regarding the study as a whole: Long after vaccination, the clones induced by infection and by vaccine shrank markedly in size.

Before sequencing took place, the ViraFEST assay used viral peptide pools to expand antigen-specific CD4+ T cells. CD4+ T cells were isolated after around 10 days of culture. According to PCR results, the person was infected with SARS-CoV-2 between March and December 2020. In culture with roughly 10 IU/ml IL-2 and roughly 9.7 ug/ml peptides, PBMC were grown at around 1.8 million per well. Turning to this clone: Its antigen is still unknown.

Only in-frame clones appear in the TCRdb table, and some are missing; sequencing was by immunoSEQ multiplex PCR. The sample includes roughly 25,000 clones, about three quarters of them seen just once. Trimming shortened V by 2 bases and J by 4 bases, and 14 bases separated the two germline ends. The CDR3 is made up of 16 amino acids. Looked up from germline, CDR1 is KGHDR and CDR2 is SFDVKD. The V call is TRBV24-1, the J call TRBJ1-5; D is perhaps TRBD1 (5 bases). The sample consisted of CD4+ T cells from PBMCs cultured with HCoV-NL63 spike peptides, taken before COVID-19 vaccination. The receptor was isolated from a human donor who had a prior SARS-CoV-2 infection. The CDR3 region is CATSDSRAGANQPQHF. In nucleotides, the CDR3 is TGTGCCACCAGTGATTCGAGGGCCGGGGCTAATCAGCCCCAGCATTTT.